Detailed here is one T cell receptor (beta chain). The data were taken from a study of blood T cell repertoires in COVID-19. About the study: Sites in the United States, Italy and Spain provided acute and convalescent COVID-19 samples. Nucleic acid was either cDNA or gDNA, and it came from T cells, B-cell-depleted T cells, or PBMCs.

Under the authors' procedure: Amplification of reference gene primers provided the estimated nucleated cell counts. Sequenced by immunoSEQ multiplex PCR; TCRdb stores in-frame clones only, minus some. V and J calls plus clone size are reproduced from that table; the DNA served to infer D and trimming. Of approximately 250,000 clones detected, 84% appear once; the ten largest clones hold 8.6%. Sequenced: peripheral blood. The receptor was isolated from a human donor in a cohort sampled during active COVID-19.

DNA for the CDR3: TGTGCCAGCAGCCAAGAAGCGACAGGGCTAAATGGCTACACCTTC. As protein: CASSQEATGLNGYTF. The gene calls are TRBV4-2 and TRBJ1-2, with 7 bases that match TRBD1. This CDR3 comprises 15 residues. After removal of 0 bases from V and 6 bases from J, the junction contained 7 bases not matched to a gene. Per germline, CDR1 LGHNA and CDR2 YNFKEQ.